The 25 T cell receptor beta chains below were found in one sample sequenced in a study of OX40 agonist ivuxolimab in advanced cancers. Assay: immunoSEQ multiplex PCR; the TCRdb copy retains only in-frame clones and omits some. The table records 55,000 to 70,000 clones, 70% to 90% of them present only once. The input for sequencing was CD4+ or CD8+ T cells sorted from blood, taken in a trial of the OX40 agonist ivuxolimab. The receptors here all came from an adult with an advanced solid tumor such as melanoma, head and neck, liver or kidney cancer.

The chain carries TRBV6-5 and TRBJ2-7; TRBD2 might be the D (6 bases). This CDR3 has 16 amino acids. Germline CDR1 reads MNHEY; CDR2 reads SVGAGI. V dropped 0 bases and J dropped 0 bases, with 12 bases sitting between them. The CDR3 DNA reads TGTGCCAGCAGTTACTCGAGTAGCGGTAGCTCCTACGAGCAGTACTTC. Translated: CASSYSSSGSSYEQYF.

V gene TRBV19 combines with J gene TRBJ1-2, with TRBD1 identical over 8 bases. The CDR3 spans 16 residues. V gave up 0 bases and J gave up 5 bases; unmatched junction bases: 8. Germline V gene lookup returns CDR1 LNHDA and CDR2 SQIVND (reference sequence). Written as DNA, the CDR3 is TGTGCCAGTAGTATAGAACTTACAGGGGGATGGTATGGCTACACCTTC. This gives the protein CASSIELTGGWYGYTF.

V is TRBV18 and J is TRBJ2-7; no clear D. Trimming removed 3 bases from V and 0 bases from J, with 6 bases in between. The CDR3 has 13 amino acids. Germline V gives CDR1 KGHSH, CDR2 LQKENI. CDR3 coding DNA: TGTGCCAGCTCACCTTCCCCCTCCTACGAGCAGTACTTC. Protein: CASSPSPSYEQYF.

The rearrangement joins TRBV10-2 to TRBJ1-5; the D is unclear. The CDR3 spans 13 residues. V lost 6 bases and J 0 bases, leaving 6 bases between the germline ends. Germline assignment: CDR1 WSHSY and CDR2 SAAADI. CDR3 in amino acids: CASSEYSNQPQHF. CDR3 nucleotide sequence: TGCGCCAGCAGCGAATATAGCAATCAGCCCCAGCATTTT.

This rearrangement joins TRBV6-5 to TRBJ2-7; D unresolved. The V end lost 2 bases, the J end lost 5 bases, and 7 bases lay between the germline ends. Looked up from germline, CDR1 is MNHEY and CDR2 is SVGAGI. CDR3 length equals 12 residues. CDR3 sequence reads: CASSYNGHEQYF. The CDR3 DNA follows: TGTGCCAGCAGTTACAATGGCCACGAGCAGTACTTC.

This rearrangement joins TRBV7-9 to TRBJ2-1, with 7 bases that match TRBD2. The CDR3 has 16 residues. V gave up 2 bases and J gave up 0 bases; unmatched junction bases: 4. The V gene's germline CDR1 is SEHNR and CDR2 FQNEAQ (reference sequence). For the CDR3, the DNA is TGTGCCAGCAGCTTAACTAGCGCCAGCTCCTACAATGAGCAGTTCTTC. This gives the protein CASSLTSASSYNEQFF.

The V and J genes are TRBV7-3 and TRBJ2-2; no definite D call. Germline V gives CDR1 SGHTA, CDR2 FQGTGA. V lost 5 bases and J 4 bases, leaving 17 bases between the germline ends. The CDR3 contains 16 residues. The CDR3 DNA sequence: TGTGCCAGCAGCCCTCACTCCGATTGGGGCACCGGGGAGCTGTTTTTT. As protein: CASSPHSDWGTGELFF.

The CDR3 here is CASSYSVAGVSFEQFF. The CDR3 region has the DNA TGTGCCAGCAGTTACTCGGTAGCGGGAGTTTCTTTTGAGCAGTTCTTC. The chain employs TRBV6-6 and TRBJ2-1, with 9 bases matching TRBD2. The CDR3 runs to 16 residues. Trimming at V came to 0 bases and at J to 9 bases, leaving 9 bases not matched to a gene. Germline CDR1 MNHNY, CDR2 SVGAGI (reference sequence).

The chain uses TRBV7-2 and TRBJ2-4; perhaps TRBD2 as D (5 bases). Trimming shortened V by 7 bases and J by 8 bases, and 15 bases separated the two germline ends. Germline V gene sequence: CDR1 SGHTA, CDR2 FQGNSA. There are 13 residues in the CDR3. CDR3 sequence: CASTIGRGYIQYF. The CDR3 DNA follows: TGTGCCAGCACCATCGGACGAGGGTACATTCAGTACTTC.

The chain combines TRBV19 with TRBJ1-5; TRBD1 matches 8 bases. This CDR3 is 15 amino acids long. The germline V gene encodes CDR1 LNHDA and CDR2 SQIVND (reference sequence). J lost 5 bases, V lost 0 bases, and 3 bases had no gene match. The chain's CDR3 is CASSIERQGHQPQHF. The CDR3 nucleotides read TGTGCCAGTAGTATAGAACGACAGGGGCATCAGCCCCAGCATTTT.

For this clone: The junction differs from germline at one of its ends, possibly a read error. The chain couples TRBV4-3 to TRBJ2-1, with 12 nucleotides matching TRBD2. The CDR3 has 15 residues. Per germline, CDR1 LGHNA and CDR2 YSLEER. In DNA, the CDR3 is TGCGCCAGCACCCAAGGACTAGCGGGGTACAATGAGCAGTTCTTC. As protein: CASTQGLAGYNEQFF.

The chain is built from TRBV13 and TRBJ1-1, with a possible D match to TRBD1 (6 bases). The germline V and J ends were trimmed by 6 bases and 3 bases, with 11 bases remaining between them. CDR3 size: 13 residues. CDR1 PRHDT and CDR2 FYEKMQ come from the germline V gene (reference sequence). The CDR3 here is CASRGGGYTEAFF. The CDR3 nucleotides read TGTGCCAGCAGAGGAGGGGGGTACACTGAAGCTTTCTTT.

The gene calls are TRBV7-6 and TRBJ2-7; D unclear. Trimming stripped 2 bases from V and 3 bases from J, with 8 bases between. In germline, CDR1 is SGHVS, CDR2 FNYEAQ. The CDR3 has 13 residues. Here the CDR3 reads CASSLLPGYEQYF. For the CDR3, the DNA is TGTGCCAGCAGCTTATTGCCAGGCTACGAGCAGTACTTC.

This clone was seen a handful of times. V usage is TRBV5-1 and J usage is TRBJ2-1, with 7 bases aligning to TRBD2. The CDR3 loop spans 16 amino acids. Germline CDR1 reads SGHRS; CDR2 reads YFSETQ. V shed 0 bases and J 9 bases; nucleotides not matched to a gene: 12. CDR3 DNA: TGCGCCAGCAGCTTGGTGGCTAGCGGAGATATAGGTGAGCAGTTCTTC. Translating gives CASSLVASGDIGEQFF.

The V call is TRBV2, the J call TRBJ2-2; D gene unclear. Germline CDR1 SNHLY, CDR2 FYNNEI. V was pared by 6 bases and J by 6 bases, with 20 bases between. The CDR3 loop spans 16 amino acids. The CDR3 DNA sequence: TGTGCCAGCAGCGCCGGGCTCCGTCTCGGCCCCGGGGAGCTGTTTTTT. Translation: CASSAGLRLGPGELFF.

This clone was seen more than once but under ten times. The genes are TRBV5-1 and TRBJ2-1; no clear D. CDR1 is SGHRS and CDR2 is YFSETQ in the germline V gene. V was cut by 0 bases and J by 5 bases, with 9 bases left in between. The CDR3 extends over 14 amino acids. CDR3 coding DNA: TGCGCCAGCAGCTTGGAGGCCGGACACAATGAGCAGTTCTTC. This codes for CASSLEAGHNEQFF.

This sequence joins TRBV27 and TRBJ2-7; 9 nucleotides match TRBD2. Trimming took 6 bases from V and 0 from J; bases not matched to a gene: 3. Germline CDR1 MNHEY, CDR2 SMNVEV (reference sequence). There are 14 residues in the CDR3. The CDR3 nucleotides read TGTGCCAGCAGGATAGCGGGAGCCTCCTACGAGCAGTACTTC. As protein: CASRIAGASYEQYF.

This clone was recorded once. The J gene is TRBJ2-1, the V gene TRBV10-3, with D unresolved. V lost 7 bases, J lost 0 bases, and 10 bases lay in between. Germline V gene lookup returns CDR1 ENHRY and CDR2 SYGVKD. This CDR3 contains 14 residues. The CDR3 protein is CAITPSLSYNEQFF. The CDR3 DNA reads TGTGCCATCACCCCGAGCCTCTCCTACAATGAGCAGTTCTTC.

DNA for the CDR3: TGTGCCAGCAGCTTAGGCCTGGGGGGCTATGGCTACACCTTC. It codes for CASSLGLGGYGYTF. V gene TRBV13 combines with J gene TRBJ1-2; TRBD1 might be the D (5 bases). Trimming stripped 0 bases from V and 4 bases from J, with 9 bases between. CDR3 size: 14 residues. Germline V gene sequence: CDR1 PRHDT, CDR2 FYEKMQ (reference sequence).

The CDR3 region is CSVRERSYEQYF. CDR3 DNA sequence: TGCAGCGTTCGAGAGCGGTCCTACGAGCAGTACTTC. The chain carries TRBV29-1 and TRBJ2-7; D might be TRBD2 (5 bases). CDR1 is SQVTM, CDR2 ANQGSEA, per germline. This CDR3 contains 12 residues. Trimming took off 5 bases at V and 1 base at J, with 9 bases between the two ends.

The gene calls are TRBV7-9 and TRBJ2-7; the D is unclear. V shed 2 bases and J shed 1 base, with 9 bases lying between them. This CDR3 region has 14 residues. Per the germline V gene, CDR1 is SEHNR and CDR2 is FQNEAQ (reference sequence). CDR3 sequence reads: CASSLSVQSYEQYF. CDR3 DNA: TGTGCCAGCAGCTTAAGCGTGCAGTCCTACGAGCAGTACTTC.

The chain joins TRBV18 to TRBJ1-1; D is possibly TRBD1 (5 bases). Looked up from germline, CDR1 is KGHSH and CDR2 is LQKENI. The CDR3 consists of 13 residues. The V and J ends lost 3 bases and 4 bases respectively, with 9 bases between them. Here the CDR3 DNA reads TGTGCCAGCTCACCGGGCAGGGCCACTGAAGCTTTCTTT. Its protein product is CASSPGRATEAFF.

This clone was seen a handful of times. The sample contains more than one DNA sequence encoding this CDR3. The gene calls are TRBV18 and TRBJ1-1; no clear D gene. Trimming took off 3 bases at V and 1 base at J, with 6 bases between the two ends. CDR3 length equals 13 residues. Germline CDR1 and CDR2: KGHSH and LQKENI. CDR3 in amino acids: CASSPGRNTEAFF. For the CDR3, the DNA is TGTGCCAGCTCACCCGGCCGGAACACTGAAGCTTTCTTT.

The chain couples TRBV28 to TRBJ2-3; no clear D gene. CDR3 size: 13 residues. Germline loops: CDR1 MDHEN, CDR2 SYDVKM. The germline V and J ends were trimmed by 7 bases and 0 bases, with 8 bases remaining between them. As DNA, the CDR3 is TGTGCCAGCACTACAGTAAGCACAGATACGCAGTATTTT. It is translated as CASTTVSTDTQYF. Combining the CDR3 with reference TRBV28 and TRBJ2-3 gives the whole variable domain DVKVTQSSRYLVKRTGEKVFLECVQDMDHENMFWYRQDPGLGLRLIYFSYDVKMKEKGDIPEGYSVSREKKERFSLILESASTNQTSMYLCASTTVSTDTQYFGPGTRLTVL.

This clone came up once. The chain is built from TRBV11-2 and TRBJ2-1, with D perhaps assigned TRBD1 or TRBD2 (5 bases each). This CDR3 has 14 amino acids. V lost 6 bases and J lost 7, with 16 bases in between. Germline lookup yields CDR1 SGHAT and CDR2 FQNNGV. CDR3 DNA sequence: TGTGCCAGCAGACGTCCGGGACGGCTGAATGAGCAGTTCTTC. It specifies CASRRPGRLNEQFF.